This TCR beta chain was profiled in a study of T-cell reconstitution after alpha-beta-depleted transplantation in children. V lost 6 bases and J lost 1; bases outside the gene matches: 5. CDR3 length: 15 amino acids. The TCRbeta library incorporated unique molecular identifiers. TCRdb used MiXCR to reprocess the PCR reads, holding one entry per CDR3 protein. The sample has some 250,000 distinct CDR3 sequences, around 12% seen once. This clonotype was seen many times. The rearrangement uses TRBV12-3 or TRBV12-4 and TRBJ1-5; 8 bases agree with TRBD1. The specimen comprised PBMCs from the stem cell graft donor, sampled from the stem cell graft. The origin of this receptor is a human donor who donated a stem cell graft to a child with acute lymphoblastic leukemia. The CDR3 DNA reads TGTGCCAGCAGAGGGACAGGTGCAAGCAATCAGCCCCAGCATTTT. As protein: CASRGTGASNQPQHF.